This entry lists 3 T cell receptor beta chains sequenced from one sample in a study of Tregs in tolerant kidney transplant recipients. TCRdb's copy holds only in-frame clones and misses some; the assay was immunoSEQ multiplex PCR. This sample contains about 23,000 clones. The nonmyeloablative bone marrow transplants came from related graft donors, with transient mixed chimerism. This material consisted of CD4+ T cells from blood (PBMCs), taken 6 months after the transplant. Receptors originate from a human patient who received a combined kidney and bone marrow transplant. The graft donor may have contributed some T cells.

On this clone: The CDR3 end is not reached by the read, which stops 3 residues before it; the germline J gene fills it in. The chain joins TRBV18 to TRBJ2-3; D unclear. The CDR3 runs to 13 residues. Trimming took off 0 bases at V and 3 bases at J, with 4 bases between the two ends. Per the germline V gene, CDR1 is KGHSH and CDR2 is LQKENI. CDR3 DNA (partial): TGTGCCAGCTCACCACCAGGGACAGATACG. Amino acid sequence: CASSPPGTDT. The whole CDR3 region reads CASSPPGTDTQYF.

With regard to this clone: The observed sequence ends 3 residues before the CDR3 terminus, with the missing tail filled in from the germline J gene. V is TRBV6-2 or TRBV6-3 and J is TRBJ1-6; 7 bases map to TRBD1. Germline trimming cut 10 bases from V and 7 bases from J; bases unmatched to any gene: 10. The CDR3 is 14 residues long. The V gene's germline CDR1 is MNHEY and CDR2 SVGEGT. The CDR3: CATSATGYNSPLHF. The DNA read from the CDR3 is TGTGCCACCTCTGCGACAGGGTACAATTCACCC.

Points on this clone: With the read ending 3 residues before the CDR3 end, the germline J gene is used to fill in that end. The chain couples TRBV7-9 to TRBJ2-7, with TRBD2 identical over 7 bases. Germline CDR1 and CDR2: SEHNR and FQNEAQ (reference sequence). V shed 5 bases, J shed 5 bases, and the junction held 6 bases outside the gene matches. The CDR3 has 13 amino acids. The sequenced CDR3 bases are TGTGCCAGCAGCCCGACTAGCAGGCACGAG. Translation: CASSPTSRHE. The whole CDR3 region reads CASSPTSRHEQYF.